The clone carrying this T cell receptor (beta chain) was detected many times. Its antigen is not identified. This sample was taken from a study of neurological immune-mediated disorders. Trimming cost V 3 bases and J 5 bases, with 7 bases left between them. The CDR3 sequence is 13 residues long. General observations from the study: There was no association between the multiple sclerosis repertoire cluster and any clinical or MRI feature.

Described time point: longitudinal time-point 3. The cDNA was generated by 5'RACE with 10-nucleotide random UMIs. The output of every sequencing run exceeded 170 million TCR-beta sequences, derived from 15-18 subjects. MiXCR, run by TCRdb on the 5' RACE reads, gives a single entry per CDR3 protein. The sample has under 100,000 distinct CDR3 sequences, roughly 4.5% seen once. Sequencing was performed on PBMCs. The origin of this receptor is a woman aged 55 to 70 with multiple sclerosis. This sequence joins TRBV12-3 or TRBV12-4 and TRBJ2-2; D possibly uses TRBD1 or TRBD2 (5 bases each). CDR3 DNA: TGTGCCAGCAGTTTGGGACGGACCGGGGAGCTGTTTTTT. It yields the protein CASSLGRTGELFF.